The source of this TCR beta chain is a study of blood T cell repertoires in COVID-19. The V end lost 3 bases, the J end lost 5 bases, and 13 bases lay between the germline ends. The CDR3 is made up of 14 amino acids. Germline CDR1 reads LNHDA; CDR2 reads SQIVND (reference sequence). The repertoire was sequenced with immunoSEQ multiplex PCR; TCRdb's copy has only in-frame clones and lacks some. The table lists around 270,000 clones, approximately 88% of them singletons. Sequenced sample: PBMCs or T cells enriched from blood (not recorded which). The J gene is TRBJ1-2, the V gene TRBV19; possibly TRBD1 for D (5 bases). This receptor was identified in a woman between 40 and 55 years old who had been exposed to COVID-19. DNA of the CDR3: TGTGCCAGTAGTATGGGGCAGACAACTTATGGCTACACCTTC. This gives the protein CASSMGQTTYGYTF.